The following is a TCR beta chain sequence with its context. By its share of the sample, this clonotype is medium-sized (0.01 to 0.1%). Its antigen remains unidentified. Within one base of it there is no much larger clone, and no base qualities were kept. Libraries came from PCR. TCR sequencing of DNA from cultured CD4+ T cells used the Oncomine TCR Beta short-read assay at the Johns Hopkins FTIC core. The QIAamp micro DNA kit was used to extract genomic DNA from the cultured CD4+ T cells. Oncomine TCR Beta libraries made from cultured CD4+ T cells were pooled using unique dual indexes and sequenced on an Illumina iSeq 100. For the original study's pipeline: Non-productive sequences were filtered out, and CDR3s that did not start with C, did not end with F or W, or were shorter than 7 amino acids were discarded. The MANAFEST web application identified antigen-specific clonotypes by comparing peptide-stimulated wells against reference wells and other culture wells. To be called positive, a clone needed an FDR below 0.05, an odds ratio above 5, and a productive frequency above 0.1% in at least two of three replicate wells. A clonotype counted as cross-reactive if it showed significant expansion both in the SARS-CoV-2 spike wells and in at least one common cold coronavirus spike condition. CDR3 homology was assessed with Levenshtein distances (stringdist) and unrooted phylogenetic trees (ape) in R version 3.6.1. TCRdb itself trimmed the public reads at Q25 with fastp, ran MiXCR and retained productive beta chains. Duplicate CDR3 protein sequences are folded into a single record with the most common DNA and genes. TCRdb, rather than the study authors, made the V and J calls. This sample comprises 4,700 or so distinct CDR3 sequences, 15% to 20% of them detected only once. The ten largest clones take up about 15% of the sample.

The CDR3 starts with the cysteine, ends with the phenylalanine, and has 13 residues. Of the read, only the CDR3 DNA is kept; its 39 bases are in frame from base 1. From the germline V gene, CDR1 is SGHTA and CDR2 is FQGNSA. A distance of 10 bases separates the germline ends of V and J, which lose 3 bases and 4 bases respectively. The data derive from a study of vaccination and CD4 T cells after COVID-19 (dated by TCRdb to between 2021 and 2023). General notes on the study: Convalescent patients had a positive SARS-CoV-2 result on nasal swab PCR, and of these patients, some 10 had mild disease and one had severe disease. Six males and four females were included in the convalescent cohort, with two Hispanic individuals, seven Caucasians, two Asians and one multiracial person represented. In over 8 COVID-19 convalescent patients and several infection-naive healthy vaccine recipients, the spike-specific CD4+ TCR repertoire before mRNA vaccination was compared with the repertoire after mRNA vaccination. Post-COVID blood samples from convalescent patients were collected a median of roughly 100 days after diagnosis, with a range of about 35 to 180 days. Participants got two doses of the Pfizer-BioNTech BNT162b2 vaccine (n=8) or two doses of the Moderna mRNA-1273 vaccine (n=2). Post-vaccine blood samples were obtained a median of about 72 days after the second vaccine dose, with a range of roughly 14 to 241 days. The cultures were stimulated with overlapping spike peptide pools from SARS-CoV-2 and from the common cold coronaviruses HCoV-NL63, HCoV-OC43 and HCoV-229E. As controls, cultures received a CEFX viral epitope pool (the positive control), an HIV-1 Nef peptide pool (the negative control), or no peptide at all.

What the authors observed across the whole study: The study included relatively few convalescent patients and did not analyze early timepoints after natural infection. In convalescent patients, a median roughly 86% of post-vaccine SARS-CoV-2-reactive clones were detected only after vaccination, suggesting vaccine-specific priming. An increase in the median number of SARS-CoV-2-reactive clonotypes from 21 after infection to roughly 38 after vaccination was observed, but the change was not found to be significant. In convalescent patients, nearly all vaccine-specific clones (304 of 307) were found to be mono-reactive for SARS-CoV-2 spike rather than cross-reactive with common cold coronaviruses.

The sample's treatment or condition, from its label and the paper: roughly ten-day PBMC culture with coronavirus spike peptide pools or control peptides (ViraFEST assay). To expand antigen-specific T cells with peptide pools and then pick out the expanded clonotypes through TCR sequencing, the study relied on the ViraFEST assay. Positive SARS-CoV-2 PCR tests in the convalescent patients dated from March to December 2020, before Alpha, Beta and Delta variants emerged in the United States. Each well held under 2.5 million PBMCs cultured in IMDM containing roughly 5% human AB serum and approximately 9.8 IU/ml IL-2, with around 9.2 ug/ml peptide pools added. On days 3 and 7, half of the culture medium was replaced with fresh IL-2-containing medium. Once the cells had been in culture for over nine days, the EasySep CD4+ T cell isolation kit was used to isolate CD4+ T cells by negative selection. Ficoll-Paque Plus gradient centrifugation was used to isolate PBMCs from whole blood, and the isolated PBMCs were then either used fresh or cryopreserved at -140C. Culture conditions were generally each tested in triplicate wells.

Sequencing was performed on CD4+ T cells from blood, cultured in vitro. The sequence derives from a human donor who had recovered from COVID-19. The chain is encoded by TRBV7-2 joined to TRBJ2-7, with the D gene not clear enough to name. The CDR3 protein: CASSLPSQYEQYF. The DNA sequence is as follows: TGTGCCAGCAGCTTGCCTAGTCAATACGAGCAGTACTTC.